This passage covers 5 T cell receptor beta chains from one sample sequenced in a study of cytomegalovirus exposure and HLA in healthy donors. In the PCR, 60 Vbeta and 13 Jbeta primers were used. Profiled with immunoSEQ multiplex PCR; TCRdb holds only in-frame clones, not every one. The data hold 190,000 or so clones, with roughly four fifths observed a single time. The material sequenced was PBMCs. These receptors were collected from a boy aged 2 to 10 in good health and CMV-seronegative.

This CDR3 is CASSLGDRGLRNSPLHF. In nucleotides, the CDR3 is TGTGCCAGCAGCTTGGGGGACAGGGGATTGAGGAATTCACCCCTCCACTTT. The chain uses TRBV5-6 and TRBJ1-6; 10 bases are shared with TRBD1. The germline V gene encodes CDR1 SGHDT and CDR2 YYEEEE. After removal of 0 bases from V and 7 bases from J, the junction contained 7 bases not matched to a gene. The CDR3 is 17 amino acids.

The genes are TRBV7-9 and TRBJ1-2, with TRBD1 matching over 7 bases. J lost 4 bases, V lost 1 base, and 3 bases had no gene match. Germline V gives CDR1 SEHNR, CDR2 FQNEAQ (reference sequence). The CDR3 covers 14 residues. The CDR3 spells CASSLEGASYGYTF. The CDR3 nucleotides are TGTGCCAGCAGCTTAGAGGGGGCGAGCTATGGCTACACCTTC.

With regard to this clone: The junction shows a germline mismatch at one end, possibly a read error. The rearrangement links TRBV7-7 to TRBJ2-1; TRBD2 matches 9 bases. The germline V gene has CDR1 SSHAT and CDR2 FNYEAQ (reference sequence). This CDR3 is built from 15 residues. This CDR3 is CASSLGSGGNNEQFF. In nucleotides, the CDR3 is TGTGCTAGCAGCTTAGGTAGCGGGGGAAACAATGAGCAGTTCTTC.

In DNA, the CDR3 is TGTGCCAGCAGTATGGGACAGGGGGCTGGAAAACTGTTTTTT. It is translated as CASSMGQGAGKLFF. This chain joins TRBV6-6 and TRBJ1-4, with 12 bases identical to TRBD1. Germline loops: CDR1 MNHNY, CDR2 SVGAGI (reference sequence). The CDR3 consists of 14 residues. Losses at the gene ends were 5 bases for V and 10 bases for J; bases not matched to a gene: 5.

The rearrangement uses TRBV7-9 and TRBJ2-5; 9 bases align to TRBD2. This CDR3 is 17 amino acids long. The V gene end was trimmed by 5 bases and the J gene end by 9 bases; junction bases not matched to a gene: 19. The V gene's germline CDR1 is SEHNR and CDR2 FQNEAQ (reference sequence). The DNA of the CDR3 is TGTGCCAGCAGCCCCCGAGGTGGTAGCGGGGGCCCCCAGTCCCAGTACTTC. It yields the protein CASSPRGGSGGPQSQYF.